This T cell receptor (beta chain) appears in the sequencing data of a study of post-analysis software for immune sequencing data. This clonotype has just a few counts. The antigen is undetermined. Prepared TCR beta cDNA libraries contained unique molecular identifiers. T cells numbering roughly 0.85 to 11 million gave rise to some 520,000 cDNA molecules. Using its own MiXCR run on the PCR reads, TCRdb lists one record per CDR3 protein. The sample has about 460,000 distinct CDR3 sequences, nearly 45% seen once. General study points: Roughly 5 TRBV segments occurring more often in patients than controls included TRBV5-6, TRBV5-1 and TRBV20-1. Those with multiple sclerosis, the patient group, showed significantly lower normalized Chao1 diversity than controls.

Germline V gives CDR1 PRHDT, CDR2 FYEKMQ (reference sequence). The CDR3 contains 12 residues. Trimming cost V 7 bases and J 6 bases, with 10 bases left between them. This TCR was recovered from a girl between 5 and 17 years old with multiple sclerosis. The chain carries TRBV13 and TRBJ2-1; D is unresolved. Sequencing input: blood. CDR3 residues: CASTFSRNEQFF. Here the CDR3 DNA reads TGTGCCAGCACCTTCAGTCGCAATGAGCAGTTCTTC. Full variable domain (remainder filled in from reference TRBV13 and TRBJ2-1): AAGVIQSPRHLIKEKRETATLKCYPIPRHDTVYWYQQGPGQDPQFLISFYEKMQSDKGSIPDRFSAQQFSDYHSELNMSSLELGDSALYFCASTFSRNEQFFGPGTRLTVL.